This paragraph covers one T cell receptor beta chain sequence. Its matching antigen is unknown. Reverse transcribed after extraction, RNA yielded cDNA as the sequencing template. Only in-frame clones appear in the TCRdb table, and some are missing; sequencing was by immunoSEQ multiplex PCR. The sample records approximately 210,000 clones, over 60% being singletons. Deletions cut 2 bases from V and 0 bases from J, with 15 bases between. Looked up from germline, CDR1 is SGDLS and CDR2 is YYNGEE. There are 17 residues in the CDR3. This sample is part of a study of CD8+ T cells in alopecia areata. Whole-study findings and limits: Many of the expanded lesional clones endured in scalp and blood while on tofacitinib.

The sample's treatment: oral pan-JAK inhibitor, 5-10 mg twice daily. This sample comprised CD4+ T cells sorted from blood, obtained between weeks 44 and 45, from a patient treated with tofacitinib. The source of this sequence is a human donor with alopecia areata. The chain recombines TRBV9 with TRBJ1-3, with D possibly matching TRBD1 (5 bases). The CDR3 DNA reads as TGTGCCAGCAGCGTGGCCCCGGGGACTCTCTCTGGAAACACCATATATTTT. Residues: CASSVAPGTLSGNTIYF.